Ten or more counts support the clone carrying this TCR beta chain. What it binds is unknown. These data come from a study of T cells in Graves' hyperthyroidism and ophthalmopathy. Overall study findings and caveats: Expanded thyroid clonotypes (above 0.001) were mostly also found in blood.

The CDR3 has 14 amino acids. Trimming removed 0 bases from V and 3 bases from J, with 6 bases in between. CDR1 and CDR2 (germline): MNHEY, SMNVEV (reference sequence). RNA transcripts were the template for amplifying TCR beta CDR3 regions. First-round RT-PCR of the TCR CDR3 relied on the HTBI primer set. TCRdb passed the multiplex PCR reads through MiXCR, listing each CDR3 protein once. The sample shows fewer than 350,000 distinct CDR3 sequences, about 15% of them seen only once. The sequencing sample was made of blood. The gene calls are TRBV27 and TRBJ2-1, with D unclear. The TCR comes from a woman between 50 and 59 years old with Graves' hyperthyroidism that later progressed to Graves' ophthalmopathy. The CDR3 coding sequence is TGTGCCAGCAGTTTATCGGCCCTCTACAATGAGCAGTTCTTC. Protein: CASSLSALYNEQFF.